Below, 23 T cell receptor beta chains from the same sample are listed, as sequenced in a study of T cells after yellow fever vaccination. From the 5' RACE reads, TCRdb called clonotypes with MiXCR, one entry per CDR3 protein. The sample shows 250,000 to 350,000 distinct CDR3 sequences, 6.8% of them seen only once. This specimen consisted of PBMCs, obtained more than 35 days after the first yellow fever vaccination. The origin of the receptors is a man aged 18 to 29 who received the YFV17D yellow fever vaccine.

This clonotype turned up a few times. The gene calls are TRBV4-2 and TRBJ2-4; D might be TRBD1 or TRBD2, each matching 5 bases. V was trimmed by 4 bases and J by 0 bases, leaving 22 bases between them. The CDR3 has 19 amino acids. The V gene's germline CDR1 is LGHNA and CDR2 YNFKEQ. The CDR3 sequence: CASSLDSGWTPLAKNIQYF. The DNA for the CDR3 is TGTGCCAGCAGCCTAGACTCGGGATGGACACCGCTAGCCAAAAACATTCAGTACTTC.

CDR3 loop: CASTLGLAGVIDTQYF. The CDR3 bases are TGCGCCAGCACTTTGGGACTAGCGGGGGTTATAGATACGCAGTATTTT. The J gene is TRBJ2-3, the V gene TRBV23-1, with TRBD2 matching 14 bases. TRBV23-1 is recorded as an ORF, its role being uncertain. J gave up 5 bases and V 7 bases, and 8 bases lay outside the gene matches. The CDR3 covers 16 residues.

The chain employs TRBV9 and TRBJ2-2; no firm D call. V was cut by 0 bases and J by 0 bases, with 9 bases left in between. This CDR3 contains 16 residues. Germline V lookup: CDR1 SGDLS, CDR2 YYNGEE. CDR3 coding DNA: TGTGCCAGCAGCGTAGCGGCAGGAACGAACACCGGGGAGCTGTTTTTT. Translation: CASSVAAGTNTGELFF.

Many counts were recorded for this clonotype. The V call is TRBV20-1, the J call TRBJ2-1; a weak D match, TRBD2 (7 bases). V lost 3 bases, J lost 7 bases, and 13 bases lay in between. Germline CDR1 is DFQATT and CDR2 is SNEGSKA (reference sequence). The CDR3 runs 13 residues. CDR3 sequence reads: CSASGGHGNEQFF. In DNA, the CDR3 is TGCAGTGCTAGCGGGGGGCATGGAAATGAGCAGTTCTTC.

The rearrangement uses TRBV29-1 and TRBJ2-2, with D unresolved. Germline V gives CDR1 SQVTM, CDR2 ANQGSEA. Trimming took off 7 bases at V and 0 bases at J, with 9 bases between the two ends. This CDR3 spans 13 amino acids. The chain's CDR3 is CSGLNANTGELFF. Here the CDR3 DNA reads TGCAGCGGGCTAAATGCGAACACCGGGGAGCTGTTTTTT.

The chain combines TRBV4-1 with TRBJ2-1, with 8 bases matching TRBD2. The ends lost 2 bases at V and 0 bases at J; junction bases unmatched: 18. CDR1 is MGHRA, CDR2 YSYEKL, per germline. The CDR3 has 21 residues. CDR3 nucleotide sequence: TGCGCCAGCAGCCAAAGGGGGGGGTTAGCGGGGATCTTAGTCTCCTACAATGAGCAGTTCTTC. Residues: CASSQRGGLAGILVSYNEQFF.

The chain employs TRBV4-1 and TRBJ2-7; D assignment may be TRBD1 or TRBD2 (5 bases each). The germline CDR1 and CDR2 sequences are MGHRA and YSYEKL. This CDR3 has 15 residues. V lost 1 base to trimming and J lost 7 bases, with 17 bases between them. The CDR3 nucleotides read TGCGCCAGCAGCCAAGTCGGGACCCCTCGTGAGGAGCAGTACTTC. Its translation is CASSQVGTPREEQYF.

The chain combines TRBV5-6 with TRBJ2-5; possibly TRBD1 or TRBD2 for D (5 bases each). Germline V lookup: CDR1 SGHDT, CDR2 YYEEEE. V was cut by 2 bases and J by 10 bases, with 18 bases left in between. The CDR3 spans 14 residues. The CDR3 DNA reads as TGTGCCAGCAGCTTCGGGACCGCCGTCGTGAGCCAGTACTTC. This translates into CASSFGTAVVSQYF.

The gene calls are TRBV7-9 and TRBJ1-6; 8 bases align to TRBD1. J was trimmed by 6 bases and V by 4 bases; bases with no gene match: 2. This CDR3 region has 14 residues. In germline, CDR1 is SEHNR, CDR2 FQNEAQ (reference sequence). The CDR3 DNA reads TGTGCCAGCAGCTCGGGACAGGTTAATTCACCCCTCCACTTT. This encodes CASSSGQVNSPLHF.

The gene calls are TRBV7-2 and TRBJ2-1, with D possibly being TRBD1 (6 bases). CDR1 and CDR2 (germline): SGHTA, FQGNSA. With 5 bases removed from V and 5 bases from J, the gap between germline ends came to 19 bases. This CDR3 has 16 residues. The CDR3 here is CASSDGGQFPNNEQFF. CDR3 bases: TGTGCCAGCAGCGACGGTGGACAGTTCCCCAACAATGAGCAGTTCTTC.

The CDR3 nucleotides are TGCAGCGTTGAAGTTAGCGGGGGGACAGATACGCAGTATTTT. Its protein is CSVEVSGGTDTQYF. The V call is TRBV29-1, the J call TRBJ2-3; 10 nucleotides line up with TRBD2. After removal of 1 base from V and 3 bases from J, the junction contained 1 base not matched to a gene. This CDR3 contains 14 residues. Germline V gene data show CDR1 as SQVTM and CDR2 as ANQGSEA.

This clonotype was found many times. The chain carries TRBV2 and TRBJ1-2; D ambiguous. Germline CDR1 is SNHLY and CDR2 is FYNNEI. V was cut by 4 bases and J by 4 bases, with 4 bases left in between. The CDR3 covers 11 residues. CDR3 in DNA: TGTGCCAGCAGTGTTAGCTATGGCTACACCTTC. This codes for CASSVSYGYTF.

This rearrangement joins TRBV19 to TRBJ1-5; no definite D call. The CDR3 has 15 residues. The germline V and J ends were trimmed by 1 base and 0 bases, with 7 bases remaining between them. Germline-derived CDR1 and CDR2 are LNHDA and SQIVND (reference sequence). Here the CDR3 DNA reads TGTGCCAGTAGTATAGCCGGGAGTAGCAATCAGCCCCAGCATTTT. This sequence encodes CASSIAGSSNQPQHF.

This clonotype occurred a few times. V and J are TRBV6-1 and TRBJ1-1; D remains ambiguous. CDR1 MNHNS and CDR2 SASEGT come from the germline V gene. The CDR3 has 13 amino acids. The V end was cut by 6 bases, the J end by 3 bases, with 11 bases between. For the CDR3, the DNA is TGTGCCAGCAGGTTCGGTGGGTACACTGAAGCTTTCTTT. Translation gives CASRFGGYTEAFF.

The CDR3 DNA is TGCAGTGCCCGGCCCGGGGCGGCAAACACTGAAGCTTTCTTT. As protein: CSARPGAANTEAFF. The V call is TRBV20-1, the J call TRBJ1-1, with D maybe TRBD1 (5 bases). V was clipped by 6 bases and J by 2 bases, with 16 bases between them. This CDR3 has 14 residues. Germline loops: CDR1 DFQATT, CDR2 SNEGSKA (reference sequence).

This clonotype showed up just a few times. The rearrangement links TRBV11-2 to TRBJ1-2; unclear D gene. Trimming shortened V by 5 bases and J by 2 bases, and 18 bases separated the two germline ends. The CDR3 totals 16 residues. Germline-derived CDR1 and CDR2 are SGHAT and FQNNGV. Written as DNA, the CDR3 is TGTGCCAGCAGCCCCCGGAACGGGGTTGTCAACTATGGCTACACCTTC. Encoded protein: CASSPRNGVVNYGYTF. The variable domain in full, with the rest retrieved from reference TRBV11-2 and TRBJ1-2, is EAGVAQSPRYKIIEKRQSVAFWCNPISGHATLYWYQQILGQGPKLLIQFQNNGVVDDSQLPKDRFSAERLKGVDSTLKIQPAKLEDSAVYLCASSPRNGVVNYGYTFGSGTRLTVV.

The V call is TRBV30, the J call TRBJ2-7; 8 bases are a match to TRBD2. The CDR3 runs 13 residues. The germline V gene encodes CDR1 GTSNPN and CDR2 SVGIG (reference sequence). The V gene end was trimmed by 6 bases and the J gene end by 1 base; junction bases not matched to a gene: 5. The CDR3 here is CACQRGPSYEQYF. Here the CDR3 DNA reads TGTGCCTGCCAGCGGGGGCCGTCCTACGAGCAGTACTTC.

The chain couples TRBV27 to TRBJ2-1; D call uncertain. The germline V and J ends were trimmed by 11 bases and 4 bases, with 15 bases remaining between them. The CDR3 is 13 amino acids. Germline lookup yields CDR1 MNHEY and CDR2 SMNVEV (reference sequence). The CDR3 protein is CAGFMKLYNEQFF. The DNA of the CDR3 is TGTGCCGGCTTTATGAAATTGTACAATGAGCAGTTCTTC.

This clonotype was recorded many times. The chain carries TRBV19 and TRBJ2-2; D remains unclear. Germline V gene sequence: CDR1 LNHDA, CDR2 SQIVND (reference sequence). Trimming cost V 5 bases and J 6 bases, with 10 bases left between them. The CDR3 is made up of 13 amino acids. The CDR3 DNA is TGTGCCAGTAGTGAAAGTAGGGCCGGGGAGCTGTTTTTT. Translating it yields CASSESRAGELFF.

This clonotype was picked up many times. The V and J genes are TRBV3-1 and TRBJ2-3, with D maybe TRBD1 (6 bases). CDR3 length: 15 amino acids. Germline V lookup: CDR1 LGHDT, CDR2 YNNKEL (reference sequence). Trimming took 4 bases from V and 2 from J, leaving 13 bases between them. For the CDR3, the DNA is TGTGCCAGCAGCCTTCGGACAGACAACACAGATACGCAGTATTTT. Protein: CASSLRTDNTDTQYF.

This clonotype appeared a few times. The CDR3 reads CASSVGTGGEETQYF. CDR3 in DNA: TGTGCCAGCAGCGTAGGGACAGGGGGCGAAGAGACCCAGTACTTC. The rearrangement links TRBV9 to TRBJ2-5; 11 bases are a match to TRBD1. Germline assignment: CDR1 SGDLS and CDR2 YYNGEE. Losses at the gene ends were 0 bases for V and 3 bases for J; bases not matched to a gene: 1. This CDR3 has 15 residues.

This clonotype was observed at least ten times. The V call is TRBV7-2, the J call TRBJ2-3; 8 bases are shared with TRBD1. Germline V gene data show CDR1 as SGHTA and CDR2 as FQGNSA. This CDR3 is built from 14 residues. The trim removed 6 bases at V and 1 base at J, leaving 3 bases unmatched. CDR3 sequence: CASRDRGGTDTQYF. Here the CDR3 DNA reads TGTGCCAGCAGAGACAGGGGTGGCACAGATACGCAGTATTTT.

The chain joins TRBV10-3 to TRBJ2-3; TRBD1 or TRBD2 may be the D gene (6 bases each). The CDR3 loop spans 16 amino acids. Germline V CDR1 and CDR2: ENHRY, SYGVKD. With 6 bases removed from V and 0 bases from J, the gap between germline ends came to 16 bases. The DNA of the CDR3 is TGTGCCATCAGCGGAGGCGGGACAACTAGCACAGATACGCAGTATTTT. Translated, it gives CAISGGGTTSTDTQYF.